This TCR beta chain was obtained from a study of blood T cell repertoires in COVID-19. The assay was immunoSEQ multiplex PCR, and TCRdb's table has in-frame clones only and misses some. This table holds roughly 15,000 clones, roughly three quarters found once. The CDR3 loop spans 16 amino acids. CDR1 SGHRS and CDR2 YFSETQ come from the germline V gene. J gave up 6 bases and V 4 bases, and 12 bases lay outside the gene matches. V is TRBV5-1 and J is TRBJ1-2; 10 positions agree with TRBD1. The clonotype was recovered from a man aged 55-75 years with acute or convalescent COVID-19. The sequenced material came from peripheral blood. CDR3 in amino acids: CASSPYRQGALNGYTF. The CDR3 bases are TGCGCCAGCAGCCCATACAGACAGGGGGCGCTTAATGGCTACACCTTC.